The count of the clone carrying this TCR beta chain is one. The sample originates from a study of blood T cell repertoires in COVID-19. The overall study: Samples taken during acute and convalescent COVID-19 were collected in the United States, Italy and Spain. T cells, B-cell-depleted T cells, or PBMCs provided the cDNA or gDNA that served as material.

In the authors' workflow: Amplification of reference gene primers provided the estimated nucleated cell counts. Clones were sequenced by immunoSEQ multiplex PCR, and TCRdb holds only the in-frame ones, with some missing. V, J and clone size derive from that table, while D and trimming were established from the DNA sequence. Here the sample spans around 110,000 clones, about 89% being singletons. V was clipped by 2 bases and J by 4 bases; unmatched bases: 5. The CDR3 has 15 amino acids. The germline V gene encodes CDR1 SGHRS and CDR2 YFSETQ. This TCR was recovered from a man aged 35-49 years with acute or convalescent COVID-19. The sample was peripheral blood. The chain uses TRBV5-1 and TRBJ2-7; 11 positions match TRBD2. In nucleotides, the CDR3 is TGCGCCAGCAGCTTCCTAACTAGCGGGGGATACGAGCAGTACTTC. Amino acids: CASSFLTSGGYEQYF.